This T cell receptor (beta chain) came from a study of T cells in Graves' hyperthyroidism and ophthalmopathy. Study in general: It was at initial diagnosis, before any treatment, that peripheral blood was collected.

Hyperthyroidism in the patients, aged 18 to 65, was newly diagnosed and under 2 months in duration. What was amplified from RNA transcripts were TCR beta CDR3 regions. First-round RT-PCR of the TCR CDR3 relied on the HTBI primer set. TCRdb redid the calling of the multiplex PCR reads with MiXCR, one entry per CDR3 protein. The profile covers around 700,000 distinct CDR3 sequences, with over 35% appearing a single time and roughly 30% taken by the ten largest. In this sample, this clonotype turned up many times. The sequenced material came from blood. This receptor was identified in a woman in her thirties or forties with Graves' hyperthyroidism.

This CDR3 is CASSLGGEGGYTF. DNA of the CDR3: TGTGCCAGCAGCCTTGGGGGGGAGGGTGGCTACACCTTC. The chain is built from TRBV2 and TRBJ1-2; D possibly corresponds to TRBD1 (5 bases). V dropped 6 bases and J dropped 7 bases, with 15 bases sitting between them. This CDR3 is 13 amino acids long. Germline V CDR1 and CDR2: SNHLY, FYNNEI.